The T cell receptor beta chain described here comes from a study of cytomegalovirus exposure and HLA in healthy donors. Comment on this clone: Its antigen is not known.

Trimming pared 0 bases from V and 4 bases from J, leaving 16 bases between. This CDR3 is 16 amino acids long. From germline, CDR1 is SGHRS and CDR2 YFSETQ. Findings and caveats of the study: Later analysis associated a missense DCLRE1C variant with TCR beta V- and J-gene trimming. Serostatus for CMV was the only available immune exposure information.

Everyone who donated was a healthy bone marrow donor. The PCR used 60 Vbeta and 13 Jbeta primers. How the authors handled the data: Roughly 10 million shared chains were among approximately 80 million unique TCR beta chains counted in a later analysis. Generated by immunoSEQ multiplex PCR, the TCRdb table keeps only in-frame clones and is missing some. The V and J calls and clone size were taken over from that table, and D and trimming were inferred from the DNA. Of 150,000 to 160,000 clones in the sample, about three quarters were seen once. Material for sequencing was PBMCs. This receptor was identified in a middle-aged woman in good health and CMV-seronegative. The chain recombines TRBV5-1 with TRBJ1-2; a weak D match, TRBD1 (5 bases). Here the CDR3 DNA reads TGCGCCAGCAGCTTGGGCGTTGGGGCAGACCTCTATGGCTACACCTTC. Protein sequence: CASSLGVGADLYGYTF.